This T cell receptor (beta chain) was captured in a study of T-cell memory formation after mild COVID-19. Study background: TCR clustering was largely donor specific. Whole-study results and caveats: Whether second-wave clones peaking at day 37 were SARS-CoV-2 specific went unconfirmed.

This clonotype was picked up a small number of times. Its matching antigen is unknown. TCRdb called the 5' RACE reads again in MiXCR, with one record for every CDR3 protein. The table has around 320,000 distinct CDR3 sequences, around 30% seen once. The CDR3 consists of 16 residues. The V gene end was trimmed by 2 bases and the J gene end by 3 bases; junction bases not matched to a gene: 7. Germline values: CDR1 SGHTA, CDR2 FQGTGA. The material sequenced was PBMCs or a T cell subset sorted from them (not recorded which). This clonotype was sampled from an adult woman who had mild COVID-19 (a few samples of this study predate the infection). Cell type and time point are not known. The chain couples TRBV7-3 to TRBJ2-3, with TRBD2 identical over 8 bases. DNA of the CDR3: TGTGCCAGCAGCTTAGGAACGGGGGGGTTGACAGATACGCAGTATTTT. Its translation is CASSLGTGGLTDTQYF.